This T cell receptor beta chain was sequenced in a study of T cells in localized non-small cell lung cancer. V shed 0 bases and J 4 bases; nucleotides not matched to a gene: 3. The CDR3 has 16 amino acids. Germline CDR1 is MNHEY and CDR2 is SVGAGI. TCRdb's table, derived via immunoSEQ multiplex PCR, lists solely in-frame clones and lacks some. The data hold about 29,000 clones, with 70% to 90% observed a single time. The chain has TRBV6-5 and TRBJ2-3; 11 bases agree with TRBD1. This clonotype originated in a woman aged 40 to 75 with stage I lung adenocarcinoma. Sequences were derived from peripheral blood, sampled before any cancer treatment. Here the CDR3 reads CASSYSWGQGADTQYF. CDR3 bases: TGTGCCAGCAGTTACTCGTGGGGACAGGGGGCAGATACGCAGTATTTT.